This T cell receptor beta chain was sequenced for a study of cytomegalovirus exposure and HLA in healthy donors. The CDR3 spans 15 residues. The germline V and J ends were trimmed by 3 bases and 4 bases, with 15 bases remaining between them. Germline V lookup: CDR1 MGHRA, CDR2 YSYEKL. Profiling relied on immunoSEQ multiplex PCR, and the TCRdb table lists in-frame clones only, not all of them. Of approximately 120,000 clones listed, roughly 89% are singletons. The chain recombines TRBV4-1 with TRBJ2-5, with D perhaps matching TRBD1 (5 bases). The sequencing input was PBMCs. This sequence was found in a woman aged 18-30 years in good health and CMV-seronegative. In nucleotides, the CDR3 is TGCGCCAGCAGCCATGAGACCAGGGTAGCAGAGACCCAGTACTTC. Its translation: CASSHETRVAETQYF.